What follows are 6 T cell receptor beta chains derived from one specimen sequenced in a study of T cell responses to AZD1222 COVID-19 vaccine. The table came from immunoSEQ multiplex PCR; TCRdb's copy has only in-frame clones and leaves some out. The sample carries more than 60,000 clones, around 87% recorded once. The sample here was peripheral blood, taken 28 days after the second AZD1222 dose. These receptors all come from an adult who received the AZD1222 COVID-19 vaccine.

The V and J genes are TRBV19 and TRBJ2-1; TRBD2 might be the D (5 bases). V lost 3 bases, J lost 0 bases, and 15 bases lay in between. CDR1 and CDR2 from the germline V gene are LNHDA and SQIVND (reference sequence). The CDR3 contains 17 residues. The CDR3 coding sequence is TGTGCCAGTAGTATCAAGGCCGCGAGGGTCTCCTACAATGAGCAGTTCTTC. This encodes CASSIKAARVSYNEQFF.

The V and J genes are TRBV14 and TRBJ2-7, with 10 positions matching TRBD2. From germline, CDR1 is SGHDN and CDR2 FVKESK. V shed 1 base and J 0 bases; nucleotides not matched to a gene: 3. The CDR3 has 16 residues. The CDR3 DNA is TGTGCCAGCAGCCAAGCACTAGCGGGGATCTCCTACGAGCAGTACTTC. Translating gives CASSQALAGISYEQYF.

V and J are TRBV7-9 and TRBJ2-3; TRBD2 is a possible D gene (6 bases). V was shortened by 2 bases and J by 2 bases, with 14 bases between the two germline ends. The CDR3 covers 16 residues. Germline V gene sequence: CDR1 SEHNR, CDR2 FQNEAQ (reference sequence). The CDR3 loop is CASSLSAGQTTDTQYF. CDR3 nucleotides: TGTGCCAGCAGCTTATCAGCGGGCCAGACCACAGATACGCAGTATTTT.

J is TRBJ2-1 and V is TRBV4-2; D gene unclear. Germline CDR1 and CDR2: LGHNA and YNFKEQ. The length of the CDR3 is 14 residues. Trimming removed 1 base from V and 2 bases from J, with 6 bases in between. The CDR3 loop reads CASSQVGTYNEQFF. The CDR3 bases are TGTGCCAGCAGCCAAGTGGGCACCTACAATGAGCAGTTCTTC.

This clone appeared once. V usage is TRBV5-4 and J usage is TRBJ1-4; the D is unclear. Germline loops: CDR1 SGHNT, CDR2 YYREEE (reference sequence). V lost 2 bases to trimming and J lost 2 bases, with 7 bases between them. This CDR3 region has 14 residues. CDR3 region: CASSLLGTNEKLFF. CDR3 bases: TGTGCCAGCAGCTTACTTGGGACTAATGAAAAACTGTTTTTT. Complete variable domain (other parts from reference TRBV5-4 and TRBJ1-4): ETGVTQSPTHLIKTRGQQVTLRCSSQSGHNTVSWYQQALGQGPQFIFQYYREEENGRGNFPPRFSGLQFPNYSSELNVNALELDDSALYLCASSLLGTNEKLFFGSGTQLSVL.

The chain has TRBV30 and TRBJ1-4, with D possibly being TRBD1 (6 bases). Per germline, CDR1 GTSNPN and CDR2 SVGIG (reference sequence). This CDR3 has 15 residues. V was trimmed by 2 bases and J by 8 bases, leaving 18 bases between them. This CDR3 reads CAWSPIGQGHEKLFF. The CDR3 bases are TGTGCCTGGAGTCCGATAGGGCAGGGACACGAAAAACTGTTTTTT.